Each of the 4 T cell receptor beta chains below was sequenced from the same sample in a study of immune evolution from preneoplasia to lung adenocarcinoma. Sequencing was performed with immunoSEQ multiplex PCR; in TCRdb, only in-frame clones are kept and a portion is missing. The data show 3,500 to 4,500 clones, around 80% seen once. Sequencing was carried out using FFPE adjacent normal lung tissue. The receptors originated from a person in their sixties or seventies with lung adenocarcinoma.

The CDR3 is CAQNGAFGTEAFF. CDR3 bases: TGTGCCCAAAACGGGGCCTTTGGGACTGAAGCTTTCTTT. The chain has TRBV30 and TRBJ1-1; D is perhaps TRBD1 (5 bases). CDR1 and CDR2 (germline): GTSNPN, SVGIG (reference sequence). Trimming cost V 8 bases and J 5 bases, with 18 bases left between them. This CDR3 region has 13 residues.

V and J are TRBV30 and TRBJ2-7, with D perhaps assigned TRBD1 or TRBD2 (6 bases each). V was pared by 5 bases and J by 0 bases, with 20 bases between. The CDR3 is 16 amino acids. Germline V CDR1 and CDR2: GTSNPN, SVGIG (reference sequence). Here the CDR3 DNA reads TGTGCCTGGGGAGGGGGTCTAGCGCGTCGCTCCTACGAGCAGTACTTC. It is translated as CAWGGGLARRSYEQYF.

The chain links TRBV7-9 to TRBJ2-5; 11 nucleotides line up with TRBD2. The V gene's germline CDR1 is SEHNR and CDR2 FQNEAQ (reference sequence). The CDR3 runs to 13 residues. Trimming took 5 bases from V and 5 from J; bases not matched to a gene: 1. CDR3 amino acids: CASSRTSGETQYF. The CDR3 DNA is TGTGCCAGCAGCCGGACTAGCGGGGAGACCCAGTACTTC.

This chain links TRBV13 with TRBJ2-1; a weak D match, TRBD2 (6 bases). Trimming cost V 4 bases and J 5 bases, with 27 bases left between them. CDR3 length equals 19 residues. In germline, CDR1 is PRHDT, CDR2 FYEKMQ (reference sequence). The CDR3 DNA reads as TGTGCCAGCAGCTCCCACAGCCGTTGGAGGGATTCGCTCCACAATGAGCAGTTCTTC. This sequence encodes CASSSHSRWRDSLHNEQFF.